This entry lists 13 T cell receptor beta chains sequenced from one sample in a study of post-analysis software for immune sequencing data. Regarding the study as a whole: When patients were compared with controls, five TRBV segments were more frequent, TRBV5-6, TRBV5-1 and TRBV20-1 among them.

For these receptors, no antigen is known. Built from TCR beta cDNA, the libraries had unique molecular identifiers in them. TCRdb fed the PCR reads into MiXCR, producing one record per CDR3 protein. The sample shows over 300,000 distinct CDR3 sequences, approximately 38% of them seen only once. What was sequenced was blood. These receptors all stem from a girl aged 5 to 17 with multiple sclerosis.

This clonotype was counted a few times. The chain couples TRBV29-1 to TRBJ2-3, with D possibly being TRBD2 (6 bases). Germline CDR1 and CDR2: SQVTM and ANQGSEA. V dropped 6 bases and J dropped 6 bases, with 19 bases sitting between them. CDR3 size: 14 residues. CDR3 nucleotides: TGCAGCGTGACGTTGGGACTCTCGTCCGATACGCAGTATTTT. Its protein product is CSVTLGLSSDTQYF.

The genes are TRBV6-6 and TRBJ2-1; a weak D match, TRBD2 (5 bases). The CDR3 contains 12 residues. CDR1 is MNHNY and CDR2 is SVGAGI in the germline V gene (reference sequence). The germline V and J ends were trimmed by 6 bases and 9 bases, with 12 bases remaining between them. CDR3 protein: CASRAASSEQFF. For the CDR3, the DNA is TGTGCCAGCAGGGCCGCTAGCTCTGAGCAGTTCTTC.

Turning to this clonotype: The junction does not match germline at one end; this may be a read error. The CDR3 nucleotides are TGTGCCAGCAGTGTGTCAGGGGGCAAGAACACCGGGGAGCTGTTCTTT. It translates to CASSVSGGKNTGELFF. The gene calls are TRBV2 and TRBJ2-2; TRBD1 matches at 8 bases. The germline V gene encodes CDR1 SNHLY and CDR2 FYNNEI. The CDR3 runs to 16 residues.

Concerning this clonotype: Relative to the germline gene, one junction end is altered; a read error may explain this. The V call is TRBV6-6, the J call TRBJ2-7; 9 bases fit TRBD1. In germline, CDR1 is MNHNY, CDR2 SVGAGI (reference sequence). This CDR3 is 14 amino acids long. Here the CDR3 reads CAGSGGTGPYEQYF. The CDR3 nucleotides read TGTGCCGGCAGTGGGGGGACAGGGCCCTACGAGCAGTACTTC.

This clonotype was seen only a few times. The chain couples TRBV7-9 to TRBJ2-1; 10 nucleotides line up with TRBD1. This CDR3 is built from 18 residues. The J segment lost 10 bases and the V segment lost 1 base, leaving 16 bases of the junction unmatched. The germline V gene has CDR1 SEHNR and CDR2 FQNEAQ (reference sequence). As DNA, the CDR3 is TGTGCCAGCAGCTTAGGGAAGCCCGGGACAGGGGTGAGAGGGGAGCAGTTCTTC. It is translated as CASSLGKPGTGVRGEQFF.

This clonotype was detected a few times. The chain joins TRBV6-5 to TRBJ2-5, with D perhaps TRBD1 (6 bases). The tail of the sequence fits TRBJ2-7 better, so the J call may be wrong. This CDR3 is 13 amino acids long. Per germline, CDR1 MNHEY and CDR2 SVGAGI. CDR3 sequence (DNA): TGTGCCAGCAGTTTATACAGGGAAGGCGAGCAGTACTTC. Protein product: CASSLYREGEQYF.

The CDR3 DNA reads as TGTGCCAGTAGTATCGGGGTGAACACTGAAGCTTTCTTT. Translating gives CASSIGVNTEAFF. J is TRBJ1-1 and V is TRBV19, with D unclear. Germline V gene sequence: CDR1 LNHDA, CDR2 SQIVND (reference sequence). V was clipped by 3 bases and J by 0 bases, with 5 bases between them. This CDR3 has 13 residues.

The V gene is TRBV5-1, the J gene TRBJ2-5, with TRBD2 matching over 8 bases. The CDR3 is 15 amino acids. Germline V gene sequence: CDR1 SGHRS, CDR2 YFSETQ. V shed 3 bases and J 1 base; nucleotides not matched to a gene: 5. The CDR3 protein is CASSSNAGGQETQYF. CDR3 DNA: TGCGCCAGCAGCTCCAACGCGGGGGGCCAAGAGACCCAGTACTTC.

The V and J genes are TRBV13 and TRBJ1-2, with D possibly TRBD1 on 6 matching bases. This CDR3 contains 13 residues. In germline, CDR1 is PRHDT, CDR2 FYEKMQ (reference sequence). V was pared by 3 bases and J by 6 bases, with 11 bases between. CDR3 loop: CASSFQGMDGYTF. The CDR3 DNA is TGTGCCAGCAGCTTCCAGGGGATGGATGGCTACACCTTC.

This chain joins TRBV4-1 and TRBJ1-4; D remains ambiguous. The CDR3 sequence is 12 residues long. In germline, CDR1 is MGHRA, CDR2 YSYEKL. V was cut by 1 base and J by 8 bases, with 5 bases left in between. The chain's CDR3 is CASSQVREKLFF. The DNA of the CDR3 is TGCGCCAGCAGCCAAGTTCGAGAAAAACTGTTTTTT.

The V and J genes are TRBV6-1 and TRBJ2-3; 7 nucleotides align to TRBD2. From germline, CDR1 is MNHNS and CDR2 SASEGT. After removal of 6 bases from V and 1 base from J, the junction contained 10 bases not matched to a gene. The CDR3 consists of 16 residues. CDR3 sequence reads: CASSSRAGTRTDTQYF. The CDR3 DNA reads TGTGCCAGCAGCTCCAGAGCGGGGACGCGCACAGATACGCAGTATTTT.

V gene TRBV7-6 combines with J gene TRBJ2-3; tentatively, D is TRBD2 (7 bases). There are 16 residues in the CDR3. Germline V gene sequence: CDR1 SGHVS, CDR2 FNYEAQ. Trimming took 5 bases from V and 6 from J, leaving 21 bases between them. The CDR3 spells CASSPRGGTGEDTQYF. The CDR3 DNA is TGTGCCAGCAGCCCGAGGGGGGGCACCGGGGAGGATACGCAGTATTTT.

V and J are TRBV14 and TRBJ2-7; D is unresolved. V gave up 4 bases and J gave up 0 bases, with 10 bases separating them. The CDR3 runs 14 residues. Looked up from germline, CDR1 is SGHDN and CDR2 is FVKESK. CDR3 DNA sequence: TGTGCCAGCAGCCCTCTGAGCACCTCCTACGAGCAGTACTTC. Translated, it gives CASSPLSTSYEQYF.